Below are 27 T cell receptor beta chains sequenced from a single sample in a study of T cell repertoires in cytomegalovirus infection. TCRdb analysed the reads with MiXCR anew, one entry per CDR3 protein. The table includes 370,000 or so distinct CDR3 sequences, 34% detected once. Antigen specificity for these receptors is unknown. The material was cultured PBMCs, obtained from culture after CMV antigen stimulation. Source of these receptors: a human donor in good health (CMV status not recorded). Some clones in this sample may be carry-over from other donors' samples.

This clonotype was observed a handful of times. V and J are TRBV18 and TRBJ2-7; 11 bases agree with TRBD1. V lost 3 bases to trimming and J lost 3 bases; unmatched junction nucleotides: 1. This CDR3 is built from 14 residues. Germline V gives CDR1 KGHSH, CDR2 LQKENI. CDR3 bases: TGTGCCAGCTCACCGGGACAGGGGGACTACGAGCAGTACTTC. Its protein product is CASSPGQGDYEQYF.

In this sample, this clonotype turned up a few times. The CDR3 region is CASSYRPSDTQYF. The CDR3 coding sequence is TGTGCCAGCAGTTACCGACCTAGCGATACGCAGTATTTT. The genes are TRBV6-5 and TRBJ2-3, with D perhaps matching TRBD2 (5 bases). The germline CDR1 and CDR2 sequences are MNHEY and SVGAGI. CDR3 length: 13 amino acids. V was clipped by 2 bases and J by 6 bases, with 9 bases between them.

This clonotype was seen only a few times. The chain couples TRBV6-2 or TRBV6-3 to TRBJ1-1, with 7 bases lining up with TRBD1. V shed 8 bases and J 0 bases; nucleotides not matched to a gene: 9. This CDR3 is 15 amino acids long. The germline gives CDR1 MNHEY, CDR2 SVGEGT. CDR3: CASGRTGGLNTEAFF. DNA for the CDR3: TGTGCCAGCGGCCGGACAGGCGGTTTGAACACTGAAGCTTTCTTT.

This chain connects TRBV6-2 or TRBV6-3 to TRBJ1-1; no definite D call. The CDR3 is 15 amino acids. The germline V gene encodes CDR1 MNHEY and CDR2 SVGEGT. Trimming took 3 bases from V and 3 from J, leaving 14 bases between them. DNA for the CDR3: TGTGCCAGCAGTTATTCCCGGCGGCGTGACACTGAAGCTTTCTTT. It translates to CASSYSRRRDTEAFF.

The chain employs TRBV19 and TRBJ1-5; D is unclear. Germline V gene lookup returns CDR1 LNHDA and CDR2 SQIVND (reference sequence). The CDR3 extends over 13 amino acids. Trimming removed 6 bases at V and 0 bases at J, with 6 bases between. Here the CDR3 DNA reads TGTGCCAGTAGCCGTATTAGCAATCAGCCCCAGCATTTT. This sequence encodes CASSRISNQPQHF.

This chain connects TRBV4-3 to TRBJ1-5; D ambiguous. The CDR3 is made up of 14 amino acids. The ends were cut back, 0 bases at V and 4 bases at J, with 7 bases in the middle. Germline V gives CDR1 LGHNA, CDR2 YSLEER. The CDR3 here is CASSQDMRNQPQHF. The CDR3 DNA follows: TGCGCCAGCAGCCAAGATATGAGGAATCAGCCCCAGCATTTT.

The gene calls are TRBV5-1 and TRBJ2-1; a weak D match, TRBD2 (5 bases). Looked up from germline, CDR1 is SGHRS and CDR2 is YFSETQ. CDR3 length: 14 amino acids. The ends were cut back, 4 bases at V and 5 bases at J, with 13 bases in the middle. The CDR3 here is CASSQVDGDNEQFF. CDR3 coding DNA: TGCGCCAGCAGCCAAGTTGACGGGGACAATGAGCAGTTCTTC.

The V call is TRBV19, the J call TRBJ2-1, with 9 bases aligning to TRBD2. V was clipped by 3 bases and J by 8 bases; unmatched bases: 8. Germline-derived CDR1 and CDR2 are LNHDA and SQIVND (reference sequence). The CDR3 runs to 15 residues. CDR3 DNA sequence: TGTGCCAGTAGTATGCCGGGACTAGCTCTGGATGAGCAGTTCTTC. Translating it yields CASSMPGLALDEQFF.

The chain combines TRBV4-2 with TRBJ2-1, with D possibly matching TRBD2 (5 bases). Germline CDR1 reads LGHNA; CDR2 reads YNFKEQ. The V end was cut by 4 bases, the J end by 0 bases, with 13 bases between. This CDR3 has 16 residues. The CDR3 DNA reads TGTGCCAGCAGCCGCCCCCGGGAAGCCTCCTACAATGAGCAGTTCTTC. Protein: CASSRPREASYNEQFF.

This chain uses TRBV20-1 with TRBJ2-1; TRBD2 agrees at 11 bases. V trimming: 3 bases; J trimming: 9 bases; junction bases outside the gene matches: 7. This CDR3 spans 14 amino acids. Germline V gene lookup returns CDR1 DFQATT and CDR2 SNEGSKA (reference sequence). CDR3 bases: TGCAGTGCTAGTTTACTAGCGGGAGCAATTGAGCAGTTCTTC. Residues: CSASLLAGAIEQFF.

Only a few counts were recorded for this clonotype. The chain has TRBV28 and TRBJ2-1, with 8 bases matching TRBD2. The CDR3 is 15 residues long. Germline V gene lookup returns CDR1 MDHEN and CDR2 SYDVKM. V shed 5 bases, J shed 10 bases, and the junction held 13 bases outside the gene matches. CDR3 sequence (DNA): TGTGCCAGCAGTCCCACAGGACTAGCCTCCCAGGAGCAGTTCTTC. Residues: CASSPTGLASQEQFF.

This clonotype has a count of ten or more. The V and J genes are TRBV7-9 and TRBJ2-1; TRBD2 agrees at 10 bases. The CDR3 runs 14 residues. Germline V lookup: CDR1 SEHNR, CDR2 FQNEAQ (reference sequence). J was trimmed by 8 bases and V by 4 bases; bases with no gene match: 5. The CDR3 region is CASSWLAGADEQFF. The CDR3 DNA reads as TGTGCCAGCAGCTGGCTAGCGGGAGCCGATGAGCAGTTCTTC.

This chain joins TRBV24-1 and TRBJ1-5; D is perhaps TRBD1 (6 bases). The CDR3 loop spans 13 amino acids. Germline V gene lookup returns CDR1 KGHDR and CDR2 SFDVKD. V lost 3 bases and J lost 6, with 8 bases in between. CDR3 region: CATSDTGSQPQHF. DNA of the CDR3: TGTGCCACCAGTGATACAGGGAGTCAGCCCCAGCATTTT.

The genes are TRBV5-3 and TRBJ1-3; TRBD1 might be the D (6 bases). TRBV5-3 falls under the ORF class, with uncertain function. The V and J ends lost 8 bases and 0 bases respectively, with 21 bases between them. The CDR3 is made up of 17 amino acids. CDR3: CASSPGIQGYSGNTIYF. The CDR3 DNA follows: TGTGCCAGCAGCCCTGGTATACAGGGTTACTCTGGAAACACCATATATTTT.

In this sample, this clonotype turned up a few times. The gene calls are TRBV20-1 and TRBJ2-1, with 7 bases identical to TRBD2. J lost 0 bases, V lost 3 bases, and 2 bases had no gene match. Per the germline V gene, CDR1 is DFQATT and CDR2 is SNEGSKA (reference sequence). This CDR3 is built from 14 residues. Here the CDR3 DNA reads TGCAGTGCTAGCGGCGGGAGCTCCTACAATGAGCAGTTCTTC. It yields the protein CSASGGSSYNEQFF.

The chain has TRBV19 and TRBJ2-4; 9 nucleotides line up with TRBD1. Germline V gene lookup returns CDR1 LNHDA and CDR2 SQIVND (reference sequence). The CDR3 is 15 amino acids. V was pared by 5 bases and J by 8 bases, with 10 bases of the junction left unmatched. CDR3: CASSVGTGRRDIQYF. The CDR3 nucleotides are TGTGCCAGTAGTGTCGGGACAGGGAGGCGGGACATTCAGTACTTC.

This chain links TRBV10-3 with TRBJ2-3; D uncertain. The germline CDR1 and CDR2 sequences are ENHRY and SYGVKD. V was clipped by 10 bases and J by 3 bases, with 8 bases between them. This CDR3 comprises 11 residues. CDR3 coding DNA: TGTGCCACCCGGATGACAGATACGCAGTATTTT. Amino acid sequence: CATRMTDTQYF.

The chain is built from TRBV10-3 and TRBJ1-6, with 7 bases lining up with TRBD1. V was pared by 4 bases and J by 10 bases, with 10 bases of the junction left unmatched. Germline CDR1 reads ENHRY; CDR2 reads SYGVKD. The CDR3 is made up of 15 amino acids. The chain's CDR3 is CAISGTGRGRSPLHF. The DNA of the CDR3 is TGTGCCATCAGTGGGACAGGAAGGGGCAGATCACCCCTCCACTTT.

This rearrangement joins TRBV7-8 to TRBJ1-1; 9 bases match TRBD1. CDR3 length: 15 residues. After removal of 1 base from V and 7 bases from J, the junction contained 7 bases not matched to a gene. Germline assignment: CDR1 SGHVS and CDR2 FQNEAQ. CDR3 amino acids: CASSLDGQGFGEAFF. The CDR3 bases are TGTGCCAGCAGCTTAGACGGACAGGGGTTCGGTGAAGCTTTCTTT.

This chain connects TRBV7-2 to TRBJ2-1; 9 bases are a match to TRBD2. The CDR3 spans 15 residues. Per the germline V gene, CDR1 is SGHTA and CDR2 is FQGNSA. With 6 bases clipped from V and 2 bases from J, the junction kept 5 bases outside the gene matches. The CDR3 region has the DNA TGTGCCAGCAGGCGCGGGAGGGCCACCTACAATGAGCAGTTCTTC. As protein: CASRRGRATYNEQFF.

The chain employs TRBV5-1 and TRBJ2-2, with 9 bases matching TRBD1. The CDR3 totals 16 residues. V lost 3 bases and J lost 1; bases outside the gene matches: 4. Germline CDR1 SGHRS, CDR2 YFSETQ. The CDR3 loop reads CASSYTGGWNTGELFF. The CDR3 coding sequence is TGCGCCAGCAGCTATACAGGGGGCTGGAACACCGGGGAGCTGTTTTTT.

In this sample, this clonotype turned up a few times. The chain couples TRBV4-1 to TRBJ2-3; TRBD1 matches 11 bases. The germline V gene has CDR1 MGHRA and CDR2 YSYEKL. V was pared by 0 bases and J by 9 bases, with 14 bases of the junction left unmatched. The CDR3 sequence is 18 residues long. The CDR3 region is CASSQDQAGQGEDRTQYF. The CDR3 nucleotides are TGCGCCAGCAGCCAAGATCAGGCGGGACAGGGGGAGGATCGCACGCAGTATTTT.

This chain connects TRBV27 to TRBJ2-1; 15 bases fit TRBD2. CDR3 length equals 19 residues. Unmatched junction bases numbered 14, after V lost 4 bases and J lost 7 bases. The germline V gene encodes CDR1 MNHEY and CDR2 SMNVEV (reference sequence). Here the CDR3 DNA reads TGTGCCAGCAGTTCTTACCCTCCGGGACTAGCGGGAGGACCGAATGAGCAGTTCTTC. Protein product: CASSSYPPGLAGGPNEQFF.

Ten or more counts support this clonotype. The DNA for the CDR3 is TGTGCTAGTGGTCTCATACTTAGCGGGAGGGGGCGAGAGACCCAGTACTTC. Protein sequence: CASGLILSGRGRETQYF. The chain uses TRBV12-5 and TRBJ2-5, with 11 bases matching TRBD2. V shed 5 bases and J 4 bases; nucleotides not matched to a gene: 12. The CDR3 is made up of 17 amino acids. CDR1 is LGHNT and CDR2 is FRNRAP in the germline V gene.

The chain has TRBV7-6 and TRBJ1-1, with D hard to call. CDR3 length: 14 amino acids. Per germline, CDR1 SGHVS and CDR2 FNYEAQ. V gave up 1 base and J gave up 6 bases, with 12 bases separating them. CDR3: CASSLDEGPPEAFF. Here the CDR3 DNA reads TGTGCCAGCAGCTTAGATGAGGGTCCCCCTGAAGCTTTCTTT.

J is TRBJ1-1 and V is TRBV7-9, with D tentatively TRBD1 (5 bases). The CDR3 contains 14 residues. Germline assignment: CDR1 SEHNR and CDR2 FQNEAQ (reference sequence). Trimming stripped 4 bases from V and 1 base from J, with 10 bases between. Here the CDR3 reads CASSYHRRNTEAFF. DNA of the CDR3: TGTGCCAGCAGCTACCACAGGAGGAACACTGAAGCTTTCTTT. The whole variable domain, remainder taken from reference TRBV7-9 and TRBJ1-1, is DTGVSQNPRHKITKRGQNVTFRCDPISEHNRLYWYRQTLGQGPEFLTYFQNEAQLEKSRLLSDRFSAERPKGSFSTLEIQRTEQGDSAMYLCASSYHRRNTEAFFGQGTRLTVV.

This clonotype was picked up a small number of times. J is TRBJ2-4 and V is TRBV5-6, with D perhaps matching TRBD2 (6 bases). Trimming took off 3 bases at V and 5 bases at J, with 9 bases between the two ends. The CDR3 sequence is 13 residues long. Germline V gene lookup returns CDR1 SGHDT and CDR2 YYEEEE. CDR3 DNA: TGTGCCAGCAGCTACGGGAGCCAAAACATTCAGTACTTC. Residues: CASSYGSQNIQYF.